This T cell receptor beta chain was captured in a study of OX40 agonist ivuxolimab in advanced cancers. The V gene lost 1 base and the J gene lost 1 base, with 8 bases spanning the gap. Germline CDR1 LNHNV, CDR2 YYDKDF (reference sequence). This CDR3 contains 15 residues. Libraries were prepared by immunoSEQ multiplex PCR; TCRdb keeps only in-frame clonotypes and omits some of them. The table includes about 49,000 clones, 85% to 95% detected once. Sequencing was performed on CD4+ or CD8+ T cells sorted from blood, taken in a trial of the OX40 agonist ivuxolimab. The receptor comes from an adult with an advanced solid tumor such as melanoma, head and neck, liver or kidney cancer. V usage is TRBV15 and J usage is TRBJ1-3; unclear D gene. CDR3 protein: CATSRGGSSGNTIYF. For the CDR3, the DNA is TGTGCCACCAGCAGAGGCGGCAGTTCTGGAAACACCATATATTTT.